This TCR beta chain was captured in a study of blood T cell repertoires in COVID-19. On the study more broadly: PBMCs, B-cell-depleted T cells, or T cells provided the cDNA or gDNA that made up the material.

This clone turned up a few times. Some clones are missing from TCRdb's copy, which holds only in-frame ones; the method was immunoSEQ multiplex PCR. The profile shows 140,000 to 150,000 clones, approximately 90% of them singletons. The CDR3 runs to 16 residues. Looked up from germline, CDR1 is SGHTA and CDR2 is FQGTGA. The ends lost 3 bases at V and 2 bases at J; junction bases unmatched: 5. The source material was peripheral blood. The chain uses TRBV7-3 and TRBJ1-5, with 9 positions matching TRBD1. The receptor was isolated from a woman in her sixties or seventies with active COVID-19. CDR3 sequence (DNA): TGTGCCAGCAGCTTCCGACAGGGGGAAGGCAATCAGCCCCAGCATTTT. Amino acid sequence: CASSFRQGEGNQPQHF.